This note documents a single TCR beta chain sequence. This specimen comes from a study of blood T cell repertoires in COVID-19. Produced via immunoSEQ multiplex PCR; TCRdb's table is partial and in-frame only. The sample carries 100,000 to 150,000 clones, around 86% recorded once. This CDR3 region has 13 residues. V dropped 4 bases and J dropped 8 bases, with 14 bases sitting between them. The sequenced sample was peripheral blood. This clonotype was sampled from a man in his forties or fifties with active or convalescent COVID-19. The chain carries TRBV12-3 or TRBV12-4 and TRBJ1-2; D perhaps matches TRBD1 (6 bases). The chain's CDR3 is CASSYGGRRGYTF. DNA for the CDR3: TGTGCCAGCAGTTACGGGGGGCGCCGGGGCTACACCTTC.